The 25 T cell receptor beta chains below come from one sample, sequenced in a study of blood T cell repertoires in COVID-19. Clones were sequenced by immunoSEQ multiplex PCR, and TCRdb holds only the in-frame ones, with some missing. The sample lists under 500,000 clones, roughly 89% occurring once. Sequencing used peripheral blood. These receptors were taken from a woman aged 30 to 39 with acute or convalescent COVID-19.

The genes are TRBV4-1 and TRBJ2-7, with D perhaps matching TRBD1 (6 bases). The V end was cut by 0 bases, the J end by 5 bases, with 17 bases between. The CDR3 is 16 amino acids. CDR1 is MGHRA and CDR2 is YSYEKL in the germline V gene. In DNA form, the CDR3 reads TGCGCCAGCAGCCAAGATAGCAGGGGCTATACGGACGAGCAGTACTTC. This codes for CASSQDSRGYTDEQYF.

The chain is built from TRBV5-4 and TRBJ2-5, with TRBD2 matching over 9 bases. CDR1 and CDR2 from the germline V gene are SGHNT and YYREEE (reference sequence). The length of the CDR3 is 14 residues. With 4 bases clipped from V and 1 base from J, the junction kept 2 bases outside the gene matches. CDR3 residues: CASSRLAAQETQYF. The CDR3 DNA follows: TGTGCCAGCAGCAGACTAGCGGCCCAAGAGACCCAGTACTTC.

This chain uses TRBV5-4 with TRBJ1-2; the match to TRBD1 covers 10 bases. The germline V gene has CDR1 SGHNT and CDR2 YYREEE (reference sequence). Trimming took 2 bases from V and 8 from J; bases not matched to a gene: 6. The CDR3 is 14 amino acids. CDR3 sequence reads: CASSFDRGQKGYTF. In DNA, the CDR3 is TGTGCCAGCAGCTTCGACAGGGGGCAAAAGGGCTACACCTTC. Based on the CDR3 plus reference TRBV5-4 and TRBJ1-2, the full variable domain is ETGVTQSPTHLIKTRGQQVTLRCSSQSGHNTVSWYQQALGQGPQFIFQYYREEENGRGNFPPRFSGLQFPNYSSELNVNALELDDSALYLCASSFDRGQKGYTFGSGTRLTVV.

As DNA, the CDR3 is TGTGCCAGTAGTATCTCACAGGGAAGCTCTGAAGCTTTCTTT. Translated: CASSISQGSSEAFF. The chain recombines TRBV19 with TRBJ1-1, with D maybe TRBD1 (6 bases). CDR1 LNHDA and CDR2 SQIVND come from the germline V gene (reference sequence). The V gene lost 3 bases and the J gene lost 6 bases, with 14 bases spanning the gap. There are 14 residues in the CDR3.

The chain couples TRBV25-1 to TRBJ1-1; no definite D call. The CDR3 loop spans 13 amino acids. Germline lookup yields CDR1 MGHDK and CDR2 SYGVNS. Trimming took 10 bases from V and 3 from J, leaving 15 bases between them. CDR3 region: CATSKGGYTEAFF. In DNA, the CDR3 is TGTGCCACTTCGAAGGGCGGGTACACTGAAGCTTTCTTT.

CDR3 DNA sequence: TGTGCCACCAGTGACCCCGGGACAGCGAGCTCCTACAATGAGCAGTTCTTC. This translates into CATSDPGTASSYNEQFF. The gene calls are TRBV24-1 and TRBJ2-1; 7 bases are a match to TRBD1. CDR3 length: 17 residues. V lost 4 bases and J lost 0; bases outside the gene matches: 8. CDR1 is KGHDR, CDR2 SFDVKD, per germline.

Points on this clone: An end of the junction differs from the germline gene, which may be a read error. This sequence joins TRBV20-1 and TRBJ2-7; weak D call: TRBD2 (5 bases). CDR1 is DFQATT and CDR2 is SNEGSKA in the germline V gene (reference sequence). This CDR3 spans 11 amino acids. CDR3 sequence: CSAGDYYEQYF. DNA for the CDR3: TGCAGTGCTGGAGACTACTACGAGCAGTACTTC.

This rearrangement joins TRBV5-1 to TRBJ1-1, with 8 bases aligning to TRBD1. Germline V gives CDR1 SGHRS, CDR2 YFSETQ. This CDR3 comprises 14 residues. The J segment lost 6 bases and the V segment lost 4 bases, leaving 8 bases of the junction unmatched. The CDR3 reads CASSPPGGASEAFF. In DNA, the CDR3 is TGCGCCAGCAGCCCTCCAGGGGGCGCGTCTGAAGCTTTCTTT.

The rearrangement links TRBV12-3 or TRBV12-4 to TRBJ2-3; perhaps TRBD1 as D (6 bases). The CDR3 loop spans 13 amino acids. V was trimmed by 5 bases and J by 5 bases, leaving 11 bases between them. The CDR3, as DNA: TGTGCCAGCAGTCGTAGCAGGGGAGATACGCAGTATTTT. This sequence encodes CASSRSRGDTQYF.

As DNA, the CDR3 is TGCGCCAGTAGACCGGGTATGATCTCCTACGAGCAGTACTTC. It codes for CASRPGMISYEQYF. The V and J genes are TRBV5-1 and TRBJ2-7; D is ambiguous. From germline, CDR1 is SGHRS and CDR2 YFSETQ. This CDR3 has 14 residues. Trimming stripped 8 bases from V and 0 bases from J, with 15 bases between.

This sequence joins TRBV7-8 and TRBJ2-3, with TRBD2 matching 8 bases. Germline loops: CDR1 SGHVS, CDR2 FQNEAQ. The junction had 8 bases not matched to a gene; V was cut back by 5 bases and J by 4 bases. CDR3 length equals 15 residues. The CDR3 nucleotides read TGTGCCAGCAGCCGAGGGACTAGGGCCCCAGATACGCAGTATTTT. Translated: CASSRGTRAPDTQYF.

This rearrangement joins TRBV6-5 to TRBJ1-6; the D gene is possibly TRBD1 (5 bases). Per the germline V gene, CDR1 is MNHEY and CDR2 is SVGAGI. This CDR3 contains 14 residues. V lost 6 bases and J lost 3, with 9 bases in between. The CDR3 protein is CASRPGFYNSPLHF. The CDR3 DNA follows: TGTGCCAGCAGGCCAGGGTTCTATAATTCACCCCTCCACTTT.

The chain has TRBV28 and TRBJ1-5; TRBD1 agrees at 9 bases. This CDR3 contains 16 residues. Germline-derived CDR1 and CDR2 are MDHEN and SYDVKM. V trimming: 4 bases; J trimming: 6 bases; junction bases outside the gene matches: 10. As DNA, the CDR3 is TGTGCCAGCAGTTCCCTAGGACAGGGGAAGGGTCAGCCCCAGCATTTT. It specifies CASSSLGQGKGQPQHF.

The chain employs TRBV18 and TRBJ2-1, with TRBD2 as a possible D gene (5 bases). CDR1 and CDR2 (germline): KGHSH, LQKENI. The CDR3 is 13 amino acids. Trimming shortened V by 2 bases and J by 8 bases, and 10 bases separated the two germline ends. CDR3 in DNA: TGTGCCAGCTCACCAAACTCCGGGGATGAGCAGTTCTTC. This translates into CASSPNSGDEQFF.

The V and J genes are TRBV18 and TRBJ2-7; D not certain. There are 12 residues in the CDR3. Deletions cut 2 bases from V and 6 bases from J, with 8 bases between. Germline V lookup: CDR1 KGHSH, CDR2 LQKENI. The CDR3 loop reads CASSPAGSEQYF. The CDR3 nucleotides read TGTGCCAGCTCACCAGCAGGTTCCGAGCAGTACTTC. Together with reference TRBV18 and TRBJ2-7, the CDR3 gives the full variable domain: NAGVMQNPRHLVRRRGQEARLRCSPMKGHSHVYWYRQLPEEGLKFMVYLQKENIIDESGMPKERFSAEFPKEGPSILRIQQVVRGDSAAYFCASSPAGSEQYFGPGTRLTVT.

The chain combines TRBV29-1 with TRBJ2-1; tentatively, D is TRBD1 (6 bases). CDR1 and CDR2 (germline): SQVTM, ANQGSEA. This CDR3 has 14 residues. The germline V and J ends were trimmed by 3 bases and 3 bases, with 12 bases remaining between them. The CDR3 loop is CSVDPRGNYNEQFF. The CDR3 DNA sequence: TGCAGCGTTGATCCCAGGGGCAACTACAATGAGCAGTTCTTC.

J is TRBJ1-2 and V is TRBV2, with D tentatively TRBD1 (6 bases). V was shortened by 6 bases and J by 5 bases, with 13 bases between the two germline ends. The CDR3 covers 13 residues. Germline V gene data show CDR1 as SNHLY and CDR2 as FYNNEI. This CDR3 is CASRLNREYGYTF. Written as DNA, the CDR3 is TGTGCCAGCAGGCTAAACAGGGAATATGGCTACACCTTC.

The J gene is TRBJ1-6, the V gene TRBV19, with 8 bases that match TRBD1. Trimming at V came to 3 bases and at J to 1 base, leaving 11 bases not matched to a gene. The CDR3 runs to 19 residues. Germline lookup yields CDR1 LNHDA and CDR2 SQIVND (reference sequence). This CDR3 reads CASSMGYADRGSYNSPLHF. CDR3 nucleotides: TGTGCCAGTAGTATGGGCTACGCCGACAGGGGATCCTATAATTCACCCCTCCACTTT.

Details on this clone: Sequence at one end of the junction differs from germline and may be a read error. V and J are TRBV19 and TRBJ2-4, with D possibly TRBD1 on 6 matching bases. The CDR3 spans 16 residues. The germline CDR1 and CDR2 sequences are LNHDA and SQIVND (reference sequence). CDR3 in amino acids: CAGSRQVLAEENIQYF. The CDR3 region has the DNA TGTGCCGGTAGTAGACAGGTTCTAGCCGAGGAAAACATTCAGTACTTC.

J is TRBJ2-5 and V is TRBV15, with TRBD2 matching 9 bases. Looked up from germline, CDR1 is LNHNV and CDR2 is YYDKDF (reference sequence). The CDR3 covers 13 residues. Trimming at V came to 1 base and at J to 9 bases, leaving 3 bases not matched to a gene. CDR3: CATSRGAGGAQYF. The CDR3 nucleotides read TGTGCCACCAGCAGAGGCGCGGGGGGGGCCCAGTACTTC.

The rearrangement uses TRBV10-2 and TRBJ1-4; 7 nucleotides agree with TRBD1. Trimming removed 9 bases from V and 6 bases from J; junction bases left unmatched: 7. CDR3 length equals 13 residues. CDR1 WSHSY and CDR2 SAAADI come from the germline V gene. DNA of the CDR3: TGCGCCAGAGATAGGACAGGTCATGAAAAACTGTTTTTT. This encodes CARDRTGHEKLFF.

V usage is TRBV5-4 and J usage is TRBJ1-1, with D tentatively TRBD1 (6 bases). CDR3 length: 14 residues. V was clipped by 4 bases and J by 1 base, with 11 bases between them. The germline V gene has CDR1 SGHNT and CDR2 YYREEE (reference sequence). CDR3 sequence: CASSPGTTNTEAFF. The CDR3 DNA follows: TGTGCCAGCAGCCCCGGGACAACGAACACTGAAGCTTTCTTT.

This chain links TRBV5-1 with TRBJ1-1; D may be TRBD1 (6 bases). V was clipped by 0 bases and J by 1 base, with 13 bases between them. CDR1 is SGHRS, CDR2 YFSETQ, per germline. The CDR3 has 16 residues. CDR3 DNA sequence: TGCGCCAGCAGCTTGGCGTTCACAGGGACGAACACTGAAGCTTTCTTT. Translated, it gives CASSLAFTGTNTEAFF.

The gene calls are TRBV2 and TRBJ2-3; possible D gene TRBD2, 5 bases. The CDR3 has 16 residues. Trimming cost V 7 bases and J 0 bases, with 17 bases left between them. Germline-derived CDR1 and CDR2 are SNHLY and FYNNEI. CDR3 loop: CASTRWLTTSTDTQYF. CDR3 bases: TGTGCCAGCACCAGATGGCTGACTACAAGCACAGATACGCAGTATTTT.

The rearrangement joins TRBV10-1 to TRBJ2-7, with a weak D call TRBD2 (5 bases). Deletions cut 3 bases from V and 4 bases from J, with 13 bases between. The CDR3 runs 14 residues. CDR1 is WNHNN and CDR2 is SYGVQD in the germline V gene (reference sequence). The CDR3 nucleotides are TGCGCCAGCAGTGACCGGGGTTCGGGTTACGAGCAGTACTTC. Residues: CASSDRGSGYEQYF.